Described below is a single T cell receptor beta chain sequence and its context. The sample belongs to a study of blood T cell repertoires in COVID-19. Turning to the study itself: The study drew acute and convalescent COVID-19 samples from the United States, Italy and Spain. T cells, B-cell-depleted T cells, or PBMCs supplied cDNA or gDNA.

It was during active infection that Seattle patients were enrolled and then longitudinally followed. In the original processing: Cell counts per sample came from amplifying reference gene primers. Profiled with immunoSEQ multiplex PCR; TCRdb holds only in-frame clones, not every one. That table furnishes V, J and clone size, whereas the DNA furnished D and trimming. The table records fewer than 300,000 clones, roughly 84% of them present only once. Germline V gives CDR1 KGHSH, CDR2 LQKENI. The CDR3 is 16 residues long. V shed 2 bases and J 2 bases; nucleotides not matched to a gene: 9. Material for sequencing was peripheral blood. This rearrangement joins TRBV18 to TRBJ2-7; 7 bases fit TRBD1. The receptor's source is an older person with COVID-19, enrolled during active disease. CDR3 protein: CASSPTGTATTYEQYF. The CDR3 nucleotides read TGTGCCAGCTCACCAACAGGGACAGCAACTACCTACGAGCAGTACTTC.